This T cell receptor beta chain was retrieved from a study of shared clonotypes between healthy human individuals. About the research overall: There were three CD4 naive, three CD4 memory, two CD8 naive and one CD8 memory plates per donor.

CDR1 MNHEY and CDR2 SVGAGI come from the germline V gene. This CDR3 region has 13 residues. Deletions cut 5 bases from V and 4 bases from J, with 12 bases between. Assay execution proceeded at the deep level. Generated by immunoSEQ multiplex PCR, the TCRdb table keeps only in-frame clones and is missing some. Of 2 million to 2.5 million clones listed, approximately 94% are singletons. As regards this clone: Within the sample, other DNA sequences also encode this same CDR3.

The TCR sequence derives from a man younger than 35 in good health. Input material: naive CD4+ T cells sorted from blood. Subset: CD45RA+ positively selected. The chain joins TRBV6-5 to TRBJ2-7; tentatively, D is TRBD1 (6 bases). The CDR3 is CASSRVGAYEQYF. DNA of the CDR3: TGTGCCAGCAGTCGGGTGGGGGCTTACGAGCAGTACTTC.